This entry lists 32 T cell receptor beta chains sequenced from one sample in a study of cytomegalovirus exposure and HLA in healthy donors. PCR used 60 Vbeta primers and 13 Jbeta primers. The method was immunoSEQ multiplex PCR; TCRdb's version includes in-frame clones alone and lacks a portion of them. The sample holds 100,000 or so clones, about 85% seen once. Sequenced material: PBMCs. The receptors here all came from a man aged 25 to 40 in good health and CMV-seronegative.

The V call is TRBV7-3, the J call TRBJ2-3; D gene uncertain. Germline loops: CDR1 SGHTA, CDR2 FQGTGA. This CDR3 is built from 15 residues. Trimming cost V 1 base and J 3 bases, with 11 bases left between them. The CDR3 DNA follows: TGTGCCAGCAGCTTAATCTCTGCGAGGACAGATACGCAGTATTTT. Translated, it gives CASSLISARTDTQYF.

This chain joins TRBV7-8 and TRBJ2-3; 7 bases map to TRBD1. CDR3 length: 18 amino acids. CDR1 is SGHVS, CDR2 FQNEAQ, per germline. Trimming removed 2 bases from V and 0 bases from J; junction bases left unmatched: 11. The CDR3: CASSLPKGQAYSTDTQYF. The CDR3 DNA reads TGTGCCAGCAGCTTACCCAAAGGACAGGCCTATAGCACAGATACGCAGTATTTT.

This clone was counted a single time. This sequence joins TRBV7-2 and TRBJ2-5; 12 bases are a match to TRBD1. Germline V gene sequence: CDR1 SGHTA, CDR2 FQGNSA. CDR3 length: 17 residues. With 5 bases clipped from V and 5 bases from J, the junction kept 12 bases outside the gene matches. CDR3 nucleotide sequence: TGTGCCAGCAGCCCCCACCGGGACAGGGGGCTTGTGGAGACCCAGTACTTC. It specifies CASSPHRDRGLVETQYF.

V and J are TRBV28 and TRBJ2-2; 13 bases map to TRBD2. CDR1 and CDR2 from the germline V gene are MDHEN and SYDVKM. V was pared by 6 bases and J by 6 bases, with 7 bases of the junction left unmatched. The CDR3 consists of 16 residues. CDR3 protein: CASRTSGGIHPGELFF. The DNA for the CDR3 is TGTGCCAGCAGGACTAGCGGGGGGATCCACCCCGGGGAGCTGTTTTTT.

CDR3 residues: CASRLPGQYTEAFF. CDR3 coding DNA: TGTGCCAGTAGACTACCGGGACAGTACACTGAAGCTTTCTTT. The chain recombines TRBV19 with TRBJ1-1, with 7 nucleotides matching TRBD1. Trimming took 6 bases from V and 3 from J; bases not matched to a gene: 7. Germline CDR1 is LNHDA and CDR2 is SQIVND (reference sequence). This CDR3 is built from 14 residues.

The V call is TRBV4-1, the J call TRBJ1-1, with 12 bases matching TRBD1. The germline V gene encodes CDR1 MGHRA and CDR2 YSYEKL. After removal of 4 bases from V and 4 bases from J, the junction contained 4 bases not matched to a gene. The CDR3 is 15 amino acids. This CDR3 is CASSRGTGGGTEAFF. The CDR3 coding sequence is TGCGCCAGCAGCCGGGGGACAGGGGGCGGCACTGAAGCTTTCTTT.

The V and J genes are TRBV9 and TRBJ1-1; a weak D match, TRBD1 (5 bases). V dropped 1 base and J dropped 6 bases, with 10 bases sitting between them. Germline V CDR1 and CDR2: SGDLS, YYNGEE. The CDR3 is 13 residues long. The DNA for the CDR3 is TGTGCCAGCAGCGTACGACGGGACTCTGAAGCTTTCTTT. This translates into CASSVRRDSEAFF.

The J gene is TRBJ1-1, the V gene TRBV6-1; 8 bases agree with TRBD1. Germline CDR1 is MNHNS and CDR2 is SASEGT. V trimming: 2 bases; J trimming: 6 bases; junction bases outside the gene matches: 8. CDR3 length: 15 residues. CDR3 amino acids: CASSEPGQGGAEAFF. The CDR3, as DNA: TGTGCCAGCAGTGAACCAGGACAGGGCGGGGCTGAAGCTTTCTTT.

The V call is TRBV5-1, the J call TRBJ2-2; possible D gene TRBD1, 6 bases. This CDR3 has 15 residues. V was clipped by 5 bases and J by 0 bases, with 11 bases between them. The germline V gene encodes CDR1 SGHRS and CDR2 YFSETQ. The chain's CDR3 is CASSYGTPNTGELFF. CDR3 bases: TGCGCCAGCAGTTACGGGACACCGAACACCGGGGAGCTGTTTTTT. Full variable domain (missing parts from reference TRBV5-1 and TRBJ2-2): KAGVTQTPRYLIKTRGQQVTLSCSPISGHRSVSWYQQTPGQGLQFLFEYFSETQRNKGNFPGRFSGRQFSNSRSEMNVSTLELGDSALYLCASSYGTPNTGELFFGEGSRLTVL.

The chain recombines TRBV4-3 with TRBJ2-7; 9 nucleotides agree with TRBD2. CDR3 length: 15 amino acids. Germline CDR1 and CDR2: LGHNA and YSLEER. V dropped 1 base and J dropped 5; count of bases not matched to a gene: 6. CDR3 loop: CASSQVAGGYHEQYF. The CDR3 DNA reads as TGCGCCAGCAGCCAAGTCGCGGGAGGGTATCACGAGCAGTACTTC.

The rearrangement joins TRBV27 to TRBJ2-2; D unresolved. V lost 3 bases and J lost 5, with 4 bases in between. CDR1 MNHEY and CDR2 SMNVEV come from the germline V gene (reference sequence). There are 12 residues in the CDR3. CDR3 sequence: CASSFLTGELFF. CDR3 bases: TGTGCCAGCAGTTTTTTAACCGGGGAGCTGTTTTTT.

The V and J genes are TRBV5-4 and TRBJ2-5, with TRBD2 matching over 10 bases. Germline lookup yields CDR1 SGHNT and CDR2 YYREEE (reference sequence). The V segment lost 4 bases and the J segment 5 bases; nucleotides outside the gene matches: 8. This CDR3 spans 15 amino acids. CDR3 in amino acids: CASSLSGRAGETQYF. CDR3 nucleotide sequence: TGTGCCAGCAGCCTCAGCGGGAGGGCCGGGGAGACCCAGTACTTC.

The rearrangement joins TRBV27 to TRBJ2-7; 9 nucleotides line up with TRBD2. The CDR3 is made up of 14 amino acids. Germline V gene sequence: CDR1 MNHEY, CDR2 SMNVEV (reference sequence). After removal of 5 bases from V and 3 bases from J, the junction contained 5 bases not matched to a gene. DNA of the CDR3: TGTGCCAGCAGTGGTAGCGGGAGTCTCTACGAGCAGTACTTC. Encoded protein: CASSGSGSLYEQYF.

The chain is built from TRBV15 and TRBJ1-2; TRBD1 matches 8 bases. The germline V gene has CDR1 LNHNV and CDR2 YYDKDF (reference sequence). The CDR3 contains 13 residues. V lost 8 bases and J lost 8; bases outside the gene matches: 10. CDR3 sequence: CATSQRTGSGYTF. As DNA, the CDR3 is TGTGCCACCTCCCAACGGACAGGGTCGGGCTACACCTTC.

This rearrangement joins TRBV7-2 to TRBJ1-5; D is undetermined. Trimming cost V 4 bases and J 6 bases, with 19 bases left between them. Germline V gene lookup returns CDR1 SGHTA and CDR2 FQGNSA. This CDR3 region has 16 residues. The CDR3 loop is CASSSDLRGRVQPQHF. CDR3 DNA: TGTGCCAGCAGCTCGGACCTTAGAGGGCGGGTTCAGCCCCAGCATTTT.

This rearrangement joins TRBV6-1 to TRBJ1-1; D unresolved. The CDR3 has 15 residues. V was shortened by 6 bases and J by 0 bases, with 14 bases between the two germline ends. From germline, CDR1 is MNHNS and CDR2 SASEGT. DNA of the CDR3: TGTGCCAGCAGAGAAATGAGAACAGTGAACACTGAAGCTTTCTTT. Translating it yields CASREMRTVNTEAFF.

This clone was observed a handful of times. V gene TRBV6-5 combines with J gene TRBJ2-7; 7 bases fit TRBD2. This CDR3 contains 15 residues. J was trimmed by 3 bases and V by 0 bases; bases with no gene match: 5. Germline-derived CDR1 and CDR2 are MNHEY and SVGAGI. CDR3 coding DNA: TGTGCCAGCAGTTACTCGAGGCGGGGGATCTACGAGCAGTACTTC. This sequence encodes CASSYSRRGIYEQYF.

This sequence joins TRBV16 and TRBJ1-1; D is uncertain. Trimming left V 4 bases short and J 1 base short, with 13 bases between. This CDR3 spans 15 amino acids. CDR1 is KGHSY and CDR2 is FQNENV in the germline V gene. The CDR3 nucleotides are TGTGCCAGCAGCCGGTCCGGGGTCGGGAACACTGAAGCTTTCTTT. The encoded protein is CASSRSGVGNTEAFF.

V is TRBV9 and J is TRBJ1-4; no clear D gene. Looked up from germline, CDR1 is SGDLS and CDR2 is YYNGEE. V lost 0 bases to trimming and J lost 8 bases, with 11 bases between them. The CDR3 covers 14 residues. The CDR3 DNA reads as TGTGCCAGCAGCGTAGGTGGGGAGGGCGAAAAACTGTTTTTT. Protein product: CASSVGGEGEKLFF.

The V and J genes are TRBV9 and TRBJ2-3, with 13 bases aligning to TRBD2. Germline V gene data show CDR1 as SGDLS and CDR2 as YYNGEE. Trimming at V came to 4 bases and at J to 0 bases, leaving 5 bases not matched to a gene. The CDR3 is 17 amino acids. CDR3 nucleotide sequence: TGTGCCAGCAGCTCAGGACTAGCGGGGGCTAGCACAGATACGCAGTATTTT. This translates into CASSSGLAGASTDTQYF.

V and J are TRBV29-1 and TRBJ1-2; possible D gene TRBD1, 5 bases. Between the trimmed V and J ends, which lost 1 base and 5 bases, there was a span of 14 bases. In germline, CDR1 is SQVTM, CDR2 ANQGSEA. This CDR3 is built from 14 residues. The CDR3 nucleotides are TGCAGCGTTGAAGGTAGCCAGGGCGATTATGGCTACACCTTC. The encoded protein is CSVEGSQGDYGYTF. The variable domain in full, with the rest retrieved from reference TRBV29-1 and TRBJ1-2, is SAVISQKPSRDICQRGTSLTIQCQVDSQVTMMFWYRQQPGQSLTLIATANQGSEATYESGFVIDKFPISRPNLTFSTLTVSNMSPEDSSIYLCSVEGSQGDYGYTFGSGTRLTVV.

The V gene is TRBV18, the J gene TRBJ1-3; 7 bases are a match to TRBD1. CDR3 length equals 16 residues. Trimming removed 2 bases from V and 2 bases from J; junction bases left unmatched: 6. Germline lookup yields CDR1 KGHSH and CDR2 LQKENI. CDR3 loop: CASSPEVQGAGNTIYF. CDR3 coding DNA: TGTGCCAGCTCACCAGAGGTCCAGGGGGCTGGAAACACCATATATTTT.

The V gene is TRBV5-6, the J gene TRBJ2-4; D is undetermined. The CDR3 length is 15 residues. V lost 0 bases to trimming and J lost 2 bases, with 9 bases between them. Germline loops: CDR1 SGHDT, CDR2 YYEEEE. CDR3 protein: CASSLAPGTKNIQYF. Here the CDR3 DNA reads TGTGCCAGCAGCTTGGCCCCAGGAACCAAAAACATTCAGTACTTC.

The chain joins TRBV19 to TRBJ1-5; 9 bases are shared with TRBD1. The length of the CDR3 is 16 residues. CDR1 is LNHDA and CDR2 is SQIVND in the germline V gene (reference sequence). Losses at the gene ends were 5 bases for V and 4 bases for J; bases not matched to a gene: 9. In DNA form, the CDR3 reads TGTGCCAGTAGTCCCCGGACAGGGGTCAGGAATCAGCCCCAGCATTTT. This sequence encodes CASSPRTGVRNQPQHF.

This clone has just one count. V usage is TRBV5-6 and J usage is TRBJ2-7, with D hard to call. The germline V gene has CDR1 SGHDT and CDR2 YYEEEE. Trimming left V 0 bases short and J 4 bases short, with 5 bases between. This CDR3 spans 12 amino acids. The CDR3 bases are TGTGCCAGCAGCTTGGGAGTATACGAGCAGTACTTC. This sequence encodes CASSLGVYEQYF.

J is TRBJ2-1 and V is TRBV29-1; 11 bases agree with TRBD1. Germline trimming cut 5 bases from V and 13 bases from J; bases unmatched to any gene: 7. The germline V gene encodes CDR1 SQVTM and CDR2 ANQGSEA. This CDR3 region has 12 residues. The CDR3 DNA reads TGCAGCGTTCGAAGGGGACAGGGGGTTCAGTTCTTC. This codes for CSVRRGQGVQFF.

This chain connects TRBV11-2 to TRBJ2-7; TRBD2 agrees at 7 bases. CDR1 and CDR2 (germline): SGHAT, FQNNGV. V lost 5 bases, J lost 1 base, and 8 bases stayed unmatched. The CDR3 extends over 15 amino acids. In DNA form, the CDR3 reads TGTGCCAGCAGCCCGAGGCGGGGGTTATCCTACGAGCAGTACTTC. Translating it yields CASSPRRGLSYEQYF.

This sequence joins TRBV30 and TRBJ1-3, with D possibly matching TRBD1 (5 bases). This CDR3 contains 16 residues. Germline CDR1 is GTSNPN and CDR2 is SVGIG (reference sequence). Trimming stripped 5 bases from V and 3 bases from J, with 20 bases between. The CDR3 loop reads CAWSTGTPTSGNTIYF. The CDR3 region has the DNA TGTGCCTGGTCTACCGGGACTCCGACAAGTGGAAACACCATATATTTT.

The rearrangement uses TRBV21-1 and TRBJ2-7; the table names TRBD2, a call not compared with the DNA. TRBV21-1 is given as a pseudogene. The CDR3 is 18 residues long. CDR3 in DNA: TGTGCCAGCAGCAAACCGGGACTAGCGGGAGGAAGCTCCTACGAGCAGTACTTC. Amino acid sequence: CASSKPGLAGGSSYEQYF.

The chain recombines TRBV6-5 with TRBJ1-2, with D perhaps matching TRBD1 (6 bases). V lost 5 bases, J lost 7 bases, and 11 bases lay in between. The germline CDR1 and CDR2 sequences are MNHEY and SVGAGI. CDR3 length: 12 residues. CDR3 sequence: CASSAGVGGYTF. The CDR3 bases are TGTGCCAGCAGTGCAGGGGTCGGTGGCTACACCTTC.

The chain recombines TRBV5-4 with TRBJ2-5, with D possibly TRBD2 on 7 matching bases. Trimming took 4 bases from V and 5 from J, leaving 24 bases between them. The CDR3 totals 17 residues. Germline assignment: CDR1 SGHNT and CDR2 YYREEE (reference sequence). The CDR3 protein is CASSLMGRGGPGETQYF. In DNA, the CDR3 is TGTGCCAGCAGCCTAATGGGCAGGGGAGGGCCCGGTGAGACCCAGTACTTC.

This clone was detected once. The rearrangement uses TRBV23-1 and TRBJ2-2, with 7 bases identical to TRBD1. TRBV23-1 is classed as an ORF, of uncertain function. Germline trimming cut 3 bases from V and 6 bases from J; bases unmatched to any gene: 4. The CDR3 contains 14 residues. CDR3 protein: CASSQDRPPGELFF. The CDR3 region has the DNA TGCGCCAGCAGTCAGGACAGGCCGCCCGGGGAGCTGTTTTTT.